The 20 T cell receptor beta chains below were found in one sample sequenced in a study of long-term antiretroviral therapy in people with HIV. This was the immunoSEQ v3.0 assay at survey level. Libraries were prepared by immunoSEQ multiplex PCR; TCRdb keeps only in-frame clonotypes and omits some of them. The sample records tens of thousands of clones, 75% to 95% being singletons. This specimen consisted of unsorted PBMCs, obtained around 5 years after starting antiretroviral therapy. The receptors shown here come from a woman aged 40 to 50 with HIV.

V gene TRBV19 combines with J gene TRBJ1-3; a weak D match, TRBD1 (6 bases). Germline V gives CDR1 LNHDA, CDR2 SQIVND (reference sequence). Trimming cost V 7 bases and J 2 bases, with 15 bases left between them. This CDR3 comprises 15 residues. CDR3 in DNA: TGTGCCAGTACCCCAACAGGGAGCACTGGAAACACCATATATTTT. Translating gives CASTPTGSTGNTIYF.

The chain carries TRBV5-6 and TRBJ2-1; TRBD2 matches at 7 bases. Per the germline V gene, CDR1 is SGHDT and CDR2 is YYEEEE. There are 17 residues in the CDR3. After removal of 4 bases from V and 7 bases from J, the junction contained 17 bases not matched to a gene. CDR3 sequence: CASSTLPRGGVGNEQFF. As DNA, the CDR3 is TGTGCCAGCAGCACCCTCCCCCGGGGAGGGGTCGGTAATGAGCAGTTCTTC.

The CDR3 DNA follows: TGTGCCAGCAGCCGGACAGCTATAAACACTGAAGCTTTCTTT. Translated: CASSRTAINTEAFF. The chain couples TRBV6-1 to TRBJ1-1; the D gene is possibly TRBD1 (6 bases). The V and J ends lost 6 bases and 2 bases respectively, with 13 bases between them. The CDR3 runs 14 residues. Germline CDR1 and CDR2: MNHNS and SASEGT.

The rearrangement joins TRBV15 to TRBJ2-1, with unresolved D. V lost 1 base and J 10 bases, leaving 11 bases between the germline ends. Germline V lookup: CDR1 LNHNV, CDR2 YYDKDF (reference sequence). This CDR3 spans 13 amino acids. DNA for the CDR3: TGTGCCACCAGCAGAGCTGGAGTCCGAGAGCAGTTCTTC. It yields the protein CATSRAGVREQFF.

DNA for the CDR3: TGTGCCAGCAGCTTAGGTCCGGGTGGGTCGTACGAGCAGTACTTC. This codes for CASSLGPGGSYEQYF. The rearrangement uses TRBV7-2 and TRBJ2-7; no definite D call. The germline CDR1 and CDR2 sequences are SGHTA and FQGNSA. The V and J ends lost 1 base and 4 bases respectively, with 14 bases between them. The CDR3 covers 15 residues.

The J gene is TRBJ2-7, the V gene TRBV7-6; 7 bases align to TRBD1. Germline V lookup: CDR1 SGHVS, CDR2 FNYEAQ. This CDR3 comprises 14 residues. The V segment lost 4 bases and the J segment 2 bases; nucleotides outside the gene matches: 5. The CDR3 DNA is TGTGCCAGCAGCTATACAGGGGACCCCTACGAGCAGTACTTC. It is translated as CASSYTGDPYEQYF.

The rearrangement links TRBV9 to TRBJ2-3; D is undetermined. V was shortened by 3 bases and J by 2 bases, with 7 bases between the two germline ends. Germline CDR1 reads SGDLS; CDR2 reads YYNGEE. This CDR3 has 13 amino acids. CDR3 sequence reads: CASSGGTTDTQYF. The CDR3 DNA reads TGTGCCAGCAGCGGGGGTACCACAGATACGCAGTATTTT. Full variable domain (rest looked up from reference TRBV9 and TRBJ2-3): DSGVTQTPKHLITATGQRVTLRCSPRSGDLSVYWYQQSLDQGLQFLIQYYNGEERAKGNILERFSAQQFPDLHSELNLSSLELGDSALYFCASSGGTTDTQYFGPGTRLTVL.

The count of this clone is one. The chain employs TRBV5-6 and TRBJ1-2; a possible D gene is TRBD1 (6 bases). The germline V and J ends were trimmed by 0 bases and 8 bases, with 14 bases remaining between them. The germline V gene encodes CDR1 SGHDT and CDR2 YYEEEE. CDR3 size: 14 residues. Written as DNA, the CDR3 is TGTGCCAGCAGCTTGGTGGGGGGCGGGAGAGGCTACACCTTC. Amino acid sequence: CASSLVGGGRGYTF.

The J gene is TRBJ2-2, the V gene TRBV30; D not certain. Germline V gene lookup returns CDR1 GTSNPN and CDR2 SVGIG (reference sequence). The CDR3 is 16 amino acids. The V end lost 1 base, the J end lost 3 bases, and 15 bases lay between the germline ends. DNA of the CDR3: TGTGCCTGGAGTGCGTTAGGGCAGAGGCACACCGGGGAGCTGTTTTTT. Amino acids: CAWSALGQRHTGELFF.

The chain joins TRBV10-2 to TRBJ1-1; tentative D call: TRBD1 (5 bases). V lost 5 bases to trimming and J lost 6 bases, with 7 bases between them. Per the germline V gene, CDR1 is WSHSY and CDR2 is SAAADI. The CDR3 consists of 11 residues. The CDR3 loop reads CASSQGAEAFF. As DNA, the CDR3 is TGCGCCAGCAGTCAGGGCGCTGAAGCTTTCTTT.

The chain couples TRBV9 to TRBJ1-1; D not certain. The ends were cut back, 3 bases at V and 3 bases at J, with 9 bases in the middle. Looked up from germline, CDR1 is SGDLS and CDR2 is YYNGEE. This CDR3 spans 13 amino acids. The CDR3 region has the DNA TGTGCCAGCAGCGCGGGCCAGTACACTGAAGCTTTCTTT. This translates into CASSAGQYTEAFF. The full variable domain, completed using reference TRBV9 and TRBJ1-1, is DSGVTQTPKHLITATGQRVTLRCSPRSGDLSVYWYQQSLDQGLQFLIQYYNGEERAKGNILERFSAQQFPDLHSELNLSSLELGDSALYFCASSAGQYTEAFFGQGTRLTVV.

This sequence joins TRBV5-1 and TRBJ2-7; 7 nucleotides line up with TRBD2. There are 18 residues in the CDR3. With 4 bases clipped from V and 0 bases from J, the junction kept 16 bases outside the gene matches. Germline CDR1 SGHRS, CDR2 YFSETQ. The CDR3, as DNA: TGCGCCAGCAGCCGTCAAGCGGGACCCGAGAAAAGCTCCTACGAGCAGTACTTC. This gives the protein CASSRQAGPEKSSYEQYF. Supplemented by reference TRBV5-1 and TRBJ2-7, the full variable domain reads KAGVTQTPRYLIKTRGQQVTLSCSPISGHRSVSWYQQTPGQGLQFLFEYFSETQRNKGNFPGRFSGRQFSNSRSEMNVSTLELGDSALYLCASSRQAGPEKSSYEQYFGPGTRLTVT.

This clone has a handful of counts. The V call is TRBV30, the J call TRBJ2-1; D might be TRBD2 (5 bases). CDR1 and CDR2 from the germline V gene are GTSNPN and SVGIG (reference sequence). Trimming shortened V by 2 bases and J by 8 bases, and 7 bases separated the two germline ends. CDR3 length equals 11 residues. In nucleotides, the CDR3 is TGTGCCTGGAGTTGGGAGCATGAGCAGTTCTTC. Its protein is CAWSWEHEQFF.

V is TRBV5-1 and J is TRBJ1-1; a weak D match, TRBD1 (5 bases). The CDR3 contains 13 residues. The germline gives CDR1 SGHRS, CDR2 YFSETQ. V was clipped by 4 bases and J by 4 bases, with 11 bases between them. CDR3 sequence reads: CASSPTVATEAFF. The CDR3, as DNA: TGCGCCAGCAGCCCGACAGTGGCCACTGAAGCTTTCTTT.

This clone was observed a single time. The chain links TRBV7-9 to TRBJ2-1; 10 nucleotides align to TRBD1. CDR1 SEHNR and CDR2 FQNEAQ come from the germline V gene (reference sequence). V was clipped by 8 bases and J by 4 bases; unmatched bases: 14. This CDR3 has 17 amino acids. CDR3 DNA: TGTGCCAGCGCATCCCCTGAGGGACAGGGGCTATACAATGAGCAGTTCTTC. Its translation: CASASPEGQGLYNEQFF. The full variable domain, its missing parts supplied by reference TRBV7-9 and TRBJ2-1, is DTGVSQNPRHKITKRGQNVTFRCDPISEHNRLYWYRQTLGQGPEFLTYFQNEAQLEKSRLLSDRFSAERPKGSFSTLEIQRTEQGDSAMYLCASASPEGQGLYNEQFFGPGTRLTVL.

The chain combines TRBV21-1 with TRBJ2-3. TRBV21-1 is shown as a pseudogene. CDR3 size: 18 residues. CDR3 DNA: TGTGCCAGCAGCAATATTGGGCGGACGGGTACAGGCACAGATACGCAGTATTTT. Its protein is CASSNIGRTGTGTDTQYF.

The CDR3 DNA reads as TGTGCCAGCAGCGTCCGGGAGGGGCCCTACAATGAGCAGTTCTTC. It translates to CASSVREGPYNEQFF. The genes are TRBV13 and TRBJ2-1, with 8 bases matching TRBD2. Germline values: CDR1 PRHDT, CDR2 FYEKMQ (reference sequence). The J segment lost 2 bases and the V segment lost 5 bases, leaving 5 bases of the junction unmatched. The CDR3 runs 15 residues. The full variable domain, completed using reference TRBV13 and TRBJ2-1, is AAGVIQSPRHLIKEKRETATLKCYPIPRHDTVYWYQQGPGQDPQFLISFYEKMQSDKGSIPDRFSAQQFSDYHSELNMSSLELGDSALYFCASSVREGPYNEQFFGPGTRLTVL.

With respect to this clone: A read error may produce the germline difference seen at one junction end. The CDR3 loop is CARSRGTGELFF. CDR3 nucleotide sequence: TGTGCCCGGAGTCGAGGTACCGGGGAGCTGTTTTTT. The rearrangement links TRBV30 to TRBJ2-2; D is undetermined. This CDR3 is built from 12 residues. Germline V gene data show CDR1 as GTSNPN and CDR2 as SVGIG (reference sequence).

The chain couples TRBV9 to TRBJ2-3; 8 bases are a match to TRBD2. The ends lost 1 base at V and 4 bases at J; junction bases unmatched: 8. Germline V gene data show CDR1 as SGDLS and CDR2 as YYNGEE. CDR3 size: 16 residues. CDR3: CASSVRAAGVSDTQYF. CDR3 sequence (DNA): TGTGCCAGCAGCGTAAGGGCAGCGGGAGTTTCAGATACGCAGTATTTT.

This chain joins TRBV2 and TRBJ2-7; tentatively, D is TRBD1 (7 bases). CDR3 length equals 14 residues. V lost 10 bases and J lost 4, with 20 bases in between. Germline values: CDR1 SNHLY, CDR2 FYNNEI. In DNA, the CDR3 is TGTGCCACCAGGAGGGGGCGAGATGGATACGAGCAGTACTTC. Protein product: CATRRGRDGYEQYF. Combining the CDR3 with reference TRBV2 and TRBJ2-7 gives the whole variable domain EPEVTQTPSHQVTQMGQEVILRCVPISNHLYFYWYRQILGQKVEFLVSFYNNEISEKSEIFDDQFSVERPDGSNFTLKIRSTKLEDSAMYFCATRRGRDGYEQYFGPGTRLTVT.